One and the same sample provided the 4 T cell receptor beta chains below, sequenced in a study of cytomegalovirus exposure and HLA in healthy donors. PCR amplification relied on 60 Vbeta primers (plus 13 Jbeta primers). Produced via immunoSEQ multiplex PCR; TCRdb's table is partial and in-frame only. The table includes about 230,000 clones, about 85% detected once. Sequencing used PBMCs. These receptors were collected from a girl aged 2-10 years in good health and CMV-seronegative.

The V gene is TRBV6-5, the J gene TRBJ2-7; 9 bases are a match to TRBD1. V gave up 2 bases and J gave up 2 bases; unmatched junction bases: 4. The CDR3 runs to 15 residues. CDR1 is MNHEY, CDR2 SVGAGI, per germline. CDR3 loop: CASSYHGTGTYEQYF. CDR3 sequence (DNA): TGTGCCAGCAGTTACCACGGGACAGGGACCTACGAGCAGTACTTC.

The V gene is TRBV5-4, the J gene TRBJ2-7, with 12 positions matching TRBD1. J gave up 2 bases and V 4 bases, and 4 bases lay outside the gene matches. This CDR3 region has 15 residues. Germline-derived CDR1 and CDR2 are SGHNT and YYREEE (reference sequence). In DNA, the CDR3 is TGTGCCAGCAGCCCCGGGACAGGGGGCCCCTACGAGCAGTACTTC. Protein: CASSPGTGGPYEQYF. Full variable domain (rest looked up from reference TRBV5-4 and TRBJ2-7): ETGVTQSPTHLIKTRGQQVTLRCSSQSGHNTVSWYQQALGQGPQFIFQYYREEENGRGNFPPRFSGLQFPNYSSELNVNALELDDSALYLCASSPGTGGPYEQYFGPGTRLTVT.

This chain joins TRBV7-9 and TRBJ1-1, with a possible D match to TRBD1 (5 bases). The CDR3 is made up of 15 amino acids. The germline CDR1 and CDR2 sequences are SEHNR and FQNEAQ (reference sequence). V dropped 5 bases and J dropped 1 base, with 14 bases sitting between them. This chain's CDR3 is CASSLPVQGNTEAFF. The CDR3 region has the DNA TGTGCCAGCAGCCTGCCGGTCCAGGGGAACACTGAAGCTTTCTTT.

The chain combines TRBV5-1 with TRBJ2-5; D gene ambiguous. V lost 0 bases to trimming and J lost 6 bases, with 9 bases between them. Germline CDR1 is SGHRS and CDR2 is YFSETQ. The CDR3 loop spans 13 amino acids. The CDR3 here is CASSLGGEQTQYF. The CDR3 bases are TGCGCCAGCAGCTTGGGAGGAGAACAGACCCAGTACTTC.